What follows are 26 T cell receptor beta chains derived from one specimen sequenced in a study of T cell responses to AZD1222 COVID-19 vaccine. The method was immunoSEQ multiplex PCR; TCRdb's version includes in-frame clones alone and lacks a portion of them. The repertoire holds over 100,000 clones, with about nine tenths as singletons. This specimen was peripheral blood, taken on day 0 of AZD1222 vaccination. These receptors all come from an adult in good health.

The chain links TRBV5-1 to TRBJ2-1; D might be TRBD2 (5 bases). Looked up from germline, CDR1 is SGHRS and CDR2 is YFSETQ. The germline V and J ends were trimmed by 6 bases and 10 bases, with 17 bases remaining between them. The CDR3 loop spans 13 amino acids. The CDR3 loop reads CASTPLVSSEQFF. The CDR3 bases are TGCGCCAGCACCCCACTAGTCTCATCCGAGCAGTTCTTC.

The chain uses TRBV9 and TRBJ1-2; D call uncertain. With 3 bases removed from V and 8 bases from J, the gap between germline ends came to 17 bases. The germline V gene has CDR1 SGDLS and CDR2 YYNGEE. The CDR3 is 14 residues long. CDR3 in DNA: TGTGCCAGCAGCGCCCAAGAACTGGGTATAGGCTACACCTTC. It translates to CASSAQELGIGYTF.

The V gene is TRBV19, the J gene TRBJ1-1; 9 bases are shared with TRBD1. The CDR3 totals 17 residues. V dropped 3 bases and J dropped 2; count of bases not matched to a gene: 10. Germline-derived CDR1 and CDR2 are LNHDA and SQIVND (reference sequence). CDR3 nucleotides: TGTGCCAGTAGTATGGACACAGGGGGCACATACAACACTGAAGCTTTCTTT. It translates to CASSMDTGGTYNTEAFF.

The chain combines TRBV3-1 (or the pseudogene TRBV3-2) with TRBJ2-7; TRBD1 aligns across 8 bases. Germline-derived CDR1 and CDR2 are LGHDT and YNNKEL (reference sequence). V lost 6 bases, J lost 3 bases, and 13 bases stayed unmatched. The CDR3 contains 16 residues. CDR3 bases: TGTGCCAGCAGAATAGTGACCGGGACAGGAGACTACGAGCAGTACTTC. Translated, it gives CASRIVTGTGDYEQYF.

This chain uses TRBV6-6 with TRBJ2-7; D is ambiguous. Germline-derived CDR1 and CDR2 are MNHNY and SVGAGI (reference sequence). There are 11 residues in the CDR3. The V gene lost 8 bases and the J gene lost 6 bases, with 11 bases spanning the gap. The CDR3 region is CASGVGPEQYF. In nucleotides, the CDR3 is TGTGCCAGCGGGGTTGGTCCCGAGCAGTACTTC.

V and J are TRBV4-2 and TRBJ2-7; 9 nucleotides match TRBD2. V lost 0 bases, J lost 7 bases, and 7 bases stayed unmatched. Germline CDR1 is LGHNA and CDR2 is YNFKEQ. This CDR3 comprises 15 residues. CDR3 sequence: CASSQDYAGGQEQYF. The CDR3 DNA sequence: TGTGCCAGCAGCCAAGATTACGCGGGGGGGCAAGAGCAGTACTTC.

V and J are TRBV19 and TRBJ2-2; unclear D gene. Germline CDR1 and CDR2: LNHDA and SQIVND (reference sequence). V gave up 6 bases and J gave up 8 bases, with 7 bases separating them. This CDR3 has 11 amino acids. Here the CDR3 reads CASRMAGELFF. The CDR3 region has the DNA TGTGCCAGTAGAATGGCGGGGGAGCTGTTTTTT.

The chain is built from TRBV5-6 and TRBJ1-2; D ambiguous. Germline values: CDR1 SGHDT, CDR2 YYEEEE. V gave up 3 bases and J gave up 1 base, with 13 bases separating them. CDR3 length equals 15 residues. The CDR3 region is CASSSGPTLNYGYTF. CDR3 sequence (DNA): TGTGCCAGCAGCTCCGGACCGACACTTAACTATGGCTACACCTTC.

This clone appeared a few times. V and J are TRBV7-2 and TRBJ1-1; D is perhaps TRBD1 (6 bases). This CDR3 has 14 residues. Per germline, CDR1 SGHTA and CDR2 FQGNSA. V dropped 2 bases and J dropped 6 bases, with 13 bases sitting between them. Here the CDR3 reads CASSLLQGQPEAFF. The CDR3 DNA reads as TGTGCCAGCAGCTTACTCCAGGGGCAGCCTGAAGCTTTCTTT.

The chain is built from TRBV6-9 and TRBJ1-5; 8 bases are shared with TRBD1. The V gene end was trimmed by 6 bases and the J gene end by 6 bases; junction bases not matched to a gene: 16. The CDR3 loop spans 17 amino acids. The germline V gene has CDR1 MNHGY and CDR2 SVAAGI. The CDR3 is CASSVEGQDPTGQPQHF. The DNA for the CDR3 is TGTGCCAGCAGCGTGGAGGGACAGGACCCGACCGGTCAGCCCCAGCATTTT.

The V gene is TRBV18, the J gene TRBJ1-5; the D is unclear. V lost 3 bases, J lost 0 bases, and 9 bases lay in between. The CDR3 runs to 15 residues. Germline CDR1 reads KGHSH; CDR2 reads LQKENI. The CDR3 here is CASSPVGDSNQPQHF. The CDR3 DNA sequence: TGTGCCAGCTCACCCGTCGGCGATAGCAATCAGCCCCAGCATTTT.

This chain joins TRBV18 and TRBJ2-5, with a tentative D call TRBD1 (5 bases). This CDR3 has 15 residues. Germline V gene sequence: CDR1 KGHSH, CDR2 LQKENI. The ends were cut back, 1 base at V and 5 bases at J, with 14 bases in the middle. The CDR3 loop is CASSPQQQGGETQYF. CDR3 nucleotide sequence: TGTGCCAGCTCACCACAACAGCAGGGCGGTGAGACCCAGTACTTC.

CDR3 sequence: CSVGTGGSGNTIYF. Here the CDR3 DNA reads TGCAGCGTCGGGACAGGGGGCTCCGGAAACACCATATATTTT. The rearrangement links TRBV29-1 to TRBJ1-3, with TRBD1 matching over 12 bases. CDR1 and CDR2 from the germline V gene are SQVTM and ANQGSEA. J was trimmed by 4 bases and V by 6 bases; bases with no gene match: 4. The CDR3 spans 14 residues.

In its sample, this clone was seen a few times. The chain couples TRBV7-2 to TRBJ2-5, with 7 bases aligning to TRBD2. Germline assignment: CDR1 SGHTA and CDR2 FQGNSA. Losses at the gene ends were 4 bases for V and 4 bases for J; bases not matched to a gene: 3. The CDR3 is 13 amino acids. CDR3 nucleotide sequence: TGTGCCAGCAGCTCCACGGGGGGAGAGACCCAGTACTTC. Amino acid sequence: CASSSTGGETQYF.

The gene calls are TRBV6-2 or TRBV6-3 and TRBJ2-7; TRBD2 might be the D (5 bases). CDR3 length: 15 residues. CDR1 and CDR2 from the germline V gene are MNHEY and SVGEGT. V was trimmed by 4 bases and J by 3 bases, leaving 16 bases between them. The CDR3 reads CASSSPSGSRYEQYF. CDR3 DNA: TGTGCCAGCAGTTCCCCGTCGGGGTCCCGCTACGAGCAGTACTTC.

The gene calls are TRBV5-1 and TRBJ1-4, with D perhaps matching TRBD1 (6 bases). This CDR3 is 14 amino acids long. The ends were cut back, 1 base at V and 8 bases at J, with 12 bases in the middle. In germline, CDR1 is SGHRS, CDR2 YFSETQ. CDR3 region: CASSLTGSGEKLFF. CDR3 DNA: TGCGCCAGCAGCTTGACAGGGTCCGGGGAAAAACTGTTTTTT.

V usage is TRBV7-3 and J usage is TRBJ2-2; D is tentatively TRBD1 or TRBD2 (5 bases each). Trimming shortened V by 2 bases and J by 5 bases, and 9 bases separated the two germline ends. CDR3 length: 14 amino acids. Germline-derived CDR1 and CDR2 are SGHTA and FQGTGA. CDR3 protein: CASSLLGETGELFF. The DNA of the CDR3 is TGTGCCAGCAGCTTATTGGGGGAAACCGGGGAGCTGTTTTTT.

The V gene is TRBV3-1 (or the pseudogene TRBV3-2), the J gene TRBJ1-6; D unclear. Trimming removed 4 bases from V and 7 bases from J, with 11 bases in between. Germline V lookup: CDR1 LGHDT, CDR2 YNNKEL (reference sequence). The CDR3 consists of 14 residues. CDR3 nucleotide sequence: TGTGCCAGCAGCCCGTGGGGAAGAAATTCACCCCTCCACTTT. Protein product: CASSPWGRNSPLHF.

The V call is TRBV10-3, the J call TRBJ2-7; 9 nucleotides align to TRBD2. V dropped 7 bases and J dropped 0; count of bases not matched to a gene: 7. Germline V lookup: CDR1 ENHRY, CDR2 SYGVKD. The CDR3 has 15 amino acids. Written as DNA, the CDR3 is TGTGCCATCAAGTTGGGCGGGGGGGACTCCTACGAGCAGTACTTC. Protein: CAIKLGGGDSYEQYF.

The sample holds a few counts of this clone. This chain links TRBV6-5 with TRBJ1-1; TRBD1 might be the D (6 bases). V was pared by 5 bases and J by 11 bases, with 15 bases between. The CDR3 has 12 residues. The germline CDR1 and CDR2 sequences are MNHEY and SVGAGI. The CDR3 sequence is CASSHTQGMAFF. In DNA, the CDR3 is TGTGCCAGCAGTCACACACAGGGCATGGCTTTCTTT.

In this sample, this clone turned up once. The sample holds other DNA sequences that translate to the same CDR3. CDR3 in amino acids: CASSLGGDYGYTF. The DNA for the CDR3 is TGCGCCAGCAGCTTGGGTGGGGACTATGGCTACACCTTC. The genes are TRBV5-1 and TRBJ1-2; D not resolved. CDR3 length: 13 amino acids. Trimming removed 0 bases at V and 3 bases at J, with 6 bases between. Per the germline V gene, CDR1 is SGHRS and CDR2 is YFSETQ.

V gene TRBV5-1 combines with J gene TRBJ1-2, with TRBD1 matching 7 bases. The germline V gene has CDR1 SGHRS and CDR2 YFSETQ. CDR3 size: 15 residues. V shed 4 bases, J shed 4 bases, and the junction held 10 bases outside the gene matches. Written as DNA, the CDR3 is TGCGCCAGCAGCCCCCAGGGGGGGGGAAGCTATGGCTACACCTTC. It is translated as CASSPQGGGSYGYTF.

The sample holds a few counts of this clone. The J gene is TRBJ1-3, the V gene TRBV4-1; unclear D gene. This CDR3 has 15 amino acids. Per germline, CDR1 MGHRA and CDR2 YSYEKL. V lost 1 base and J 1 base, leaving 8 bases between the germline ends. For the CDR3, the DNA is TGCGCCAGCAGCCAAGGAATGGGGTCTGGAAACACCATATATTTT. Residues: CASSQGMGSGNTIYF.

The chain joins TRBV6-1 to TRBJ1-3; D gene ambiguous. The germline CDR1 and CDR2 sequences are MNHNS and SASEGT. This CDR3 is built from 16 residues. V shed 4 bases and J shed 5 bases, with 18 bases lying between them. CDR3 residues: CASSASLARLRNTIYF. As DNA, the CDR3 is TGTGCCAGCAGTGCAAGCTTAGCAAGACTAAGAAACACCATATATTTT.

This clone was counted a single time. The rearrangement uses TRBV5-1 and TRBJ1-3; TRBD1 is a possible D gene (6 bases). From germline, CDR1 is SGHRS and CDR2 YFSETQ. With 4 bases removed from V and 1 base from J, the gap between germline ends came to 18 bases. The length of the CDR3 is 17 residues. CDR3 loop: CASSGTLTGISGNTIYF. In nucleotides, the CDR3 is TGCGCCAGCAGCGGGACACTCACAGGGATTTCTGGAAACACCATATATTTT.

This chain links TRBV19 with TRBJ2-1; TRBD2 is a possible D gene (6 bases). Trimming shortened V by 9 bases and J by 4 bases, and 16 bases separated the two germline ends. This CDR3 has 14 amino acids. Germline-derived CDR1 and CDR2 are LNHDA and SQIVND (reference sequence). The CDR3 here is CASQAASDYNEQFF. The DNA of the CDR3 is TGTGCCAGCCAGGCGGCTAGCGATTACAATGAGCAGTTCTTC. Combining the CDR3 with reference TRBV19 and TRBJ2-1 gives the whole variable domain DGGITQSPKYLFRKEGQNVTLSCEQNLNHDAMYWYRQDPGQGLRLIYYSQIVNDFQKGDIAEGYSVSREKKESFPLTVTSAQKNPTAFYLCASQAASDYNEQFFGPGTRLTVL.